Listed below are T cell receptor beta chains from one sample, sequenced in a study of blood T cells in healthy people across ages. TCRdb redid the calling of the 5' RACE reads with MiXCR, one entry per CDR3 protein. The table lists roughly 800,000 distinct CDR3 sequences, roughly 64% of them singletons. Sequenced sample: blood. The receptor source for this set is a man aged 25-45 years in good health. CDR3s include the opening cysteine and the closing phenylalanine or tryptophan. A D gene is named only where the DNA matches it firmly.

D | V | CDR3
. | TRBV25-1 | CASRGSRQYF
. | TRBV12-3/TRBV12-4 | CASSATVGGEQFF
. | TRBV7-9 | CASTQPGGSYGYTF
. | TRBV20-1 | CSASGSLGGNYGYTF
TRBD1 | TRBV28 | CASTLAAPGTGGGYTF
. | TRBV29-1 | CSVGRNEQFF
TRBD2 | TRBV14 | CASSQFLAGISNEQFF
TRBD2 | TRBV11-2 | CASSSPGDYPNEQFF
. | TRBV4-3 | CASSQAIAREQFF
. | TRBV11-1 | CASSLFAFGGSDNEQYF
. | TRBV4-3 | CASSQDGGPSTDTQYF
. | TRBV5-1 | CASSRSQGDTQYF
TRBD1 | TRBV28 | CASSLPGTGLRTGAFF
TRBD1 | TRBV3-1 | CASSPPRDRYYSPLHF
. | TRBV6-5 | CASAERASTDTQYF
. | TRBV13 | CASSLQLTGELFF
. | TRBV6-2/TRBV6-3 | CASRRPGSEQYF
. | TRBV5-1 | CASSLGANTEAFF
TRBD1 | TRBV10-3 | CAIRPGQGSNSPLHF
. | TRBV9 | CASSVGDTRIMGYTF
TRBD2 | TRBV6-2/TRBV6-3 | CASNIAGGQETQYF
. | TRBV5-1 | CASTTETGSSSYNEQFF
. | TRBV4-2 | CASSQDWQDEKLFF
. | TRBV10-3 | CAIRRLLGAVNEQYF
TRBD2 | TRBV5-1 | CASSLTSRLAVSYEQYF
. | TRBV28 | CASSSPSAGYEQYF
. | TRBV30 | CAWTGTKTEAFF
. | TRBV20-1 | CSASPAGQVTHGYTF
. | TRBV5-1 | CASSLELGNTEAFF
. | TRBV25-1 | CASSELHSLENIQYF
. | TRBV4-2 | CASSQEGVNREEKLFF
. | TRBV11-2 | CASSLLLGLYEQYF
TRBD2 | TRBV20-1 | CSAKGLSYEQYF
. | TRBV5-6 | CASSLLVRNEQFF
. | TRBV7-9 | CASSLGRLDRSQETQYF